Listed here are 18 T cell receptor beta chains from one sample, sequenced in a study of control samples from healthy donors and cancer patients. TCRdb's table, derived via immunoSEQ multiplex PCR, lists solely in-frame clones and lacks some. The sample has some 28,000 clones, 85% to 90% seen once. The sequenced sample consisted of PBMCs. Receptor source: a woman in her thirties or forties with lung cancer.

This clone was counted once. The chain combines TRBV12-3 or TRBV12-4 with TRBJ1-1; D gene unclear. V lost 6 bases, J lost 1 base, and 9 bases lay in between. CDR3 size: 13 residues. CDR3 nucleotides: TGTGCCAGCAGCCGTCTCCAGAACACTGAAGCTTTCTTT. The encoded protein is CASSRLQNTEAFF.

A single count supports this clone. This sequence joins TRBV30 and TRBJ1-1, with D perhaps TRBD1 (5 bases). Trimming shortened V by 2 bases and J by 7 bases, and 11 bases separated the two germline ends. CDR1 GTSNPN and CDR2 SVGIG come from the germline V gene (reference sequence). The length of the CDR3 is 12 residues. This chain's CDR3 is CAWSRDGYEAFF. CDR3 nucleotide sequence: TGTGCCTGGAGTCGGGACGGTTATGAAGCTTTCTTT.

This clone was recorded a few times. This chain links TRBV25-1 with TRBJ2-7; no reliable D call. Germline CDR1 and CDR2: MGHDK and SYGVNS. With 3 bases removed from V and 7 bases from J, the gap between germline ends came to 10 bases. CDR3 length: 12 amino acids. Here the CDR3 DNA reads TGTGCCAGCAGTGAGGCACAGCGTGAGCAGTACTTC. Amino acid sequence: CASSEAQREQYF.

CDR3 region: CASSLVLSGNTIYF. CDR3 DNA sequence: TGTGCCAGCAGCCTGGTCTTATCTGGAAACACCATATATTTT. The chain combines TRBV5-8 with TRBJ1-3; D not resolved. This CDR3 is 14 amino acids long. V was pared by 4 bases and J by 1 base, with 9 bases between. From germline, CDR1 is SGHTS and CDR2 YDEGEE.

This chain links TRBV5-3 with TRBJ1-5; D may be TRBD1 (6 bases). TRBV5-3 is classed as an ORF, of uncertain function. V gave up 2 bases and J gave up 6 bases, with 9 bases separating them. The CDR3 covers 13 residues. CDR3 region: CARSFTGIQPQHF. The CDR3 DNA is TGTGCCAGAAGCTTTACAGGGATTCAGCCCCAGCATTTT.

This chain connects TRBV3-1 (or the pseudogene TRBV3-2) to TRBJ1-5; tentatively, D is TRBD1 (6 bases). CDR3 length equals 15 residues. Germline lookup yields CDR1 LGHDT and CDR2 YNNKEL (reference sequence). Trimming shortened V by 4 bases and J by 4 bases, and 14 bases separated the two germline ends. CDR3: CASSLNGQFNQPQHF. The CDR3 nucleotides read TGTGCCAGCAGCCTCAACGGACAGTTTAATCAGCCCCAGCATTTT.

The genes are TRBV7-8 and TRBJ1-2; 7 nucleotides line up with TRBD1. CDR1 and CDR2 (germline): SGHVS, FQNEAQ. This CDR3 contains 15 residues. The J segment lost 7 bases and the V segment lost 1 base, leaving 9 bases of the junction unmatched. DNA of the CDR3: TGTGCCAGCAGCTTAGAACCCTCGACAGGGTTTGGCTACACCTTC. This translates into CASSLEPSTGFGYTF.

In its sample, this clone was seen once. V usage is TRBV2 and J usage is TRBJ1-1, with TRBD1 as a possible D gene (5 bases). Trimming shortened V by 3 bases and J by 10 bases, and 9 bases separated the two germline ends. This CDR3 spans 11 amino acids. Germline loops: CDR1 SNHLY, CDR2 FYNNEI. CDR3 in DNA: TGTGCCAGCAGTGATCAGGGCGCAGCTTTCTTT. Residues: CASSDQGAAFF. Variable domain in full (rest from reference TRBV2 and TRBJ1-1): EPEVTQTPSHQVTQMGQEVILRCVPISNHLYFYWYRQILGQKVEFLVSFYNNEISEKSEIFDDQFSVERPDGSNFTLKIRSTKLEDSAMYFCASSDQGAAFFGQGTRLTVV.

In this sample, this clone turned up a few times. This rearrangement joins TRBV5-1 to TRBJ1-2; 8 positions agree with TRBD1. CDR1 and CDR2 (germline): SGHRS, YFSETQ. The CDR3 loop spans 14 amino acids. V lost 3 bases and J lost 8; bases outside the gene matches: 9. The CDR3 sequence: CASSSEGTGYGYTF. The CDR3 nucleotides are TGCGCCAGCAGCTCGGAGGGGACAGGATACGGCTACACCTTC.

This clone was seen once. The V call is TRBV5-4, the J call TRBJ2-7; weak D call: TRBD1 (5 bases). Looked up from germline, CDR1 is SGHNT and CDR2 is YYREEE (reference sequence). This CDR3 contains 13 residues. The ends were cut back, 0 bases at V and 3 bases at J, with 7 bases in the middle. CDR3 sequence: CASSLGQIYEQYF. The CDR3 nucleotides are TGTGCCAGCAGCTTGGGACAGATCTACGAGCAGTACTTC.

This clone was found once. J is TRBJ1-1 and V is TRBV3-1 (or the pseudogene TRBV3-2); D unresolved. The V end was cut by 6 bases, the J end by 10 bases, with 18 bases between. The CDR3 has 13 residues. Germline V lookup: CDR1 LGHDT, CDR2 YNNKEL (reference sequence). CDR3 DNA sequence: TGTGCCAGCAGTCCTACCCCAGGACTGGGAGCTTTCTTT. It translates to CASSPTPGLGAFF.

This rearrangement joins TRBV13 to TRBJ2-5; D gene unclear. This CDR3 comprises 11 residues. V was clipped by 5 bases and J by 2 bases, with 3 bases between them. Germline CDR1 is PRHDT and CDR2 is FYEKMQ (reference sequence). The CDR3 here is CASSTQETQYF. Here the CDR3 DNA reads TGTGCCAGCAGCACTCAAGAGACCCAGTACTTC.

The rearrangement links TRBV6-6 to TRBJ2-1, with 9 bases aligning to TRBD1. The CDR3 is made up of 14 amino acids. V was clipped by 7 bases and J by 6 bases; unmatched bases: 7. Germline CDR1 and CDR2: MNHNY and SVGAGI (reference sequence). The CDR3 spells CASILGTGPNEQFF. DNA for the CDR3: TGTGCCAGCATTCTCGGGACAGGGCCCAATGAGCAGTTCTTC.

The V call is TRBV24-1, the J call TRBJ2-3; D remains unclear. The germline CDR1 and CDR2 sequences are KGHDR and SFDVKD. V was cut by 7 bases and J by 5 bases, with 9 bases left in between. The CDR3 has 12 residues. In DNA, the CDR3 is TGTGCCACCAGGGGGTGGGAAGATACGCAGTATTTT. The encoded protein is CATRGWEDTQYF.

This chain uses TRBV28 with TRBJ1-5, with TRBD1 matching over 7 bases. J lost 7 bases, V lost 6 bases, and 12 bases had no gene match. The CDR3 runs 15 residues. Looked up from germline, CDR1 is MDHEN and CDR2 is SYDVKM. CDR3 bases: TGTGCCAGCAGCACGAACGGACAGGCCGGCCAGCCCCAGCATTTT. This sequence encodes CASSTNGQAGQPQHF.

The V call is TRBV27, the J call TRBJ2-1, with 8 bases aligning to TRBD1. The ends lost 6 bases at V and 9 bases at J; junction bases unmatched: 10. Per the germline V gene, CDR1 is MNHEY and CDR2 is SMNVEV (reference sequence). CDR3 length: 14 amino acids. This CDR3 reads CASRGGQDSAEQFF. CDR3 nucleotide sequence: TGTGCCAGCAGGGGGGGACAGGACTCCGCTGAGCAGTTCTTC.

The chain's CDR3 is CASSLGRMNTEAFF. The CDR3 DNA follows: TGTGCCAGCAGCTTAGGCCGCATGAACACTGAAGCTTTCTTT. The chain is built from TRBV7-2 and TRBJ1-1; D gene unclear. This CDR3 comprises 14 residues. V lost 1 base to trimming and J lost 0 bases, with 6 bases between them. Germline CDR1 reads SGHTA; CDR2 reads FQGNSA.

The chain couples TRBV11-3 to TRBJ2-7; D is possibly TRBD1 (5 bases). The germline V and J ends were trimmed by 6 bases and 2 bases, with 14 bases remaining between them. Germline V lookup: CDR1 SGHNT, CDR2 YENEEA. CDR3 length: 14 residues. Written as DNA, the CDR3 is TGTGCCAGCAGATCGACAGTGACTCCCTACGAGCAGTACTTC. The encoded protein is CASRSTVTPYEQYF.